The T cell receptor beta chain under discussion was sequenced for a study of technical replicates of blood from a handful of donors. Profiled with immunoSEQ multiplex PCR; TCRdb holds only in-frame clones, not every one. The data hold approximately 97,000 clones, with about 96% observed a single time. Trimming cost V 0 bases and J 4 bases; bases outside gene matches: 7. This CDR3 contains 15 residues. The V gene's germline CDR1 is SGHNT and CDR2 YYREEE (reference sequence). The origin of this receptor is a human donor in good health. The sample comprised T cells isolated from PBMCs. The rearrangement links TRBV5-4 to TRBJ2-7, with 7 bases that match TRBD1. This CDR3 reads CASSLGSRGRYEQYF. Written as DNA, the CDR3 is TGTGCCAGCAGCTTGGGGTCAAGGGGGCGGTACGAGCAGTACTTC.